A selection of T cell receptor beta chains follows, all from one sample in a study of T-cell reconstitution after alpha-beta-depleted transplantation in children. Via MiXCR, TCRdb re-called the PCR reads, giving one row per CDR3 protein. The table has about 350,000 distinct CDR3 sequences, 15% to 20% seen once. Material: PBMCs, mostly from graft donor cells, obtained 360 days after TCRalphabeta/CD19-depleted stem cell transplant. The receptor source for this set is a male patient aged 2-15 years who had a stem cell transplant for acute lymphoblastic leukemia, so the T cells may come from the graft donor. Each CDR3 is given with its conserved first and last residue. Each record gives: J gene, D gene, V gene, clone size, CDR3 DNA, CDR3 protein. D genes are given only for firm matches. The size of a clone is reported for some rows only, either as once, few or many, or as a class for expanded clones.

j_gene: TRBJ2-3; d_gene: -; v_gene: TRBV27; abundance: -; CDR3nt: TGTGCCAGCAGTTTGGGAACAAGGGTGGACACAGATACGCAGTATTTT; CDR3aa: CASSLGTRVDTDTQYF
j_gene: TRBJ2-7; d_gene: -; v_gene: TRBV10-3; abundance: few; CDR3nt: TGTGCCATCAGCACTCTCACAGACAGGCACGGGGGGCAGTACTTC; CDR3aa: CAISTLTDRHGGQYF
j_gene: TRBJ1-5; d_gene: -; v_gene: TRBV28; abundance: many; CDR3nt: TGTGCCAGCAGTTTCGGGACGCGACAACAAAATCAGCCCCAGCATTTT; CDR3aa: CASSFGTRQQNQPQHF
j_gene: TRBJ2-5; d_gene: -; v_gene: TRBV12-3/TRBV12-4; abundance: few; CDR3nt: TGTGCCAGCAACCATTGGGCCTGGGAGACCCAGTACTTC; CDR3aa: CASNHWAWETQYF
j_gene: TRBJ2-1; d_gene: TRBD1; v_gene: TRBV12-3/TRBV12-4; abundance: many; CDR3nt: TGTGCCAGCACTCAAGGGAGTGGACAGGGGTATGGTGAGCAGTTCTTC; CDR3aa: CASTQGSGQGYGEQFF
j_gene: TRBJ1-3; d_gene: TRBD1; v_gene: TRBV29-1; abundance: once; CDR3nt: TGCAGCGCCCGGACAGGGGAGGTTGACACCATATATTTT; CDR3aa: CSARTGEVDTIYF
j_gene: TRBJ2-1; d_gene: -; v_gene: TRBV9; abundance: -; CDR3nt: TGTGCCAGCAGCCCAACGGGACTTCAGGACCCCTACAATGAGCAGTTCTTC; CDR3aa: CASSPTGLQDPYNEQFF
j_gene: TRBJ2-1; d_gene: -; v_gene: TRBV11-2; abundance: few; CDR3nt: TGTGCCAGCAACATGGGGGGGCCGGCTTACAATGAGCAGTTCTTC; CDR3aa: CASNMGGPAYNEQFF
j_gene: TRBJ2-7; d_gene: -; v_gene: TRBV28; abundance: -; CDR3nt: TGTGCCAGCAGTTCATCAGGGGAGGGATTCTACGAGCAGTACTTC; CDR3aa: CASSSSGEGFYEQYF
j_gene: TRBJ2-5; d_gene: -; v_gene: TRBV12-3/TRBV12-4; abundance: many; CDR3nt: TGTGCCAGCAGTTTCCGACTGCAAGAGACCCAGTACTTC; CDR3aa: CASSFRLQETQYF
j_gene: TRBJ1-3; d_gene: -; v_gene: TRBV7-2; abundance: many; CDR3nt: TGTGCCAGCAGCTCGACCCTCGGGAACACCATATATTTT; CDR3aa: CASSSTLGNTIYF
j_gene: TRBJ2-7; d_gene: -; v_gene: TRBV20-1; abundance: -; CDR3nt: TGCAGTGCCACCCTTTCAGGGGACGAGCAGTACTTC; CDR3aa: CSATLSGDEQYF
j_gene: TRBJ2-7; d_gene: TRBD2; v_gene: TRBV25-1; abundance: -; CDR3nt: TGTGCCAGCAACCGACTAGCGGTGTACGAGCAGTACTTC; CDR3aa: CASNRLAVYEQYF
j_gene: TRBJ2-1; d_gene: -; v_gene: TRBV7-7; abundance: -; CDR3nt: TGTGCTAGCAGCCCCGACCACTACAATGAGCAGTTCTTC; CDR3aa: CASSPDHYNEQFF
j_gene: TRBJ2-5; d_gene: -; v_gene: TRBV10-1; abundance: -; CDR3nt: TGCGCCAGCAGCCCAGGGACCCAAGAGACCCAGTACTTC; CDR3aa: CASSPGTQETQYF
j_gene: TRBJ2-1; d_gene: TRBD2; v_gene: TRBV7-9; abundance: many; CDR3nt: TGTGCCAGCAGGGAGGGTCTAGCGGGCTCCTACAATGAGCAGTTCTTC; CDR3aa: CASREGLAGSYNEQFF
j_gene: TRBJ1-1; d_gene: -; v_gene: TRBV7-2; abundance: -; CDR3nt: TGTGCCAGCAGCACGACGAGGAACACTGAAGCTTTCTTT; CDR3aa: CASSTTRNTEAFF
j_gene: TRBJ1-2; d_gene: TRBD1; v_gene: TRBV12-5; abundance: -; CDR3nt: TGTGCTAGTTGGGCGCCCGGGACAGGGTCGTATGGCTACACCTTC; CDR3aa: CASWAPGTGSYGYTF
j_gene: TRBJ2-6; d_gene: -; v_gene: TRBV11-3; abundance: few; CDR3nt: TGTGCCAGCAGCTTATTACACGGCCGAGGCTCTGGGGCCAACGTCCTGACTTTC; CDR3aa: CASSLLHGRGSGANVLTF
j_gene: TRBJ2-3; d_gene: -; v_gene: TRBV28; abundance: -; CDR3nt: TGTGCCAGCAGTCCATTAACGGCCACAGATACGCAGTATTTT; CDR3aa: CASSPLTATDTQYF
j_gene: TRBJ2-1; d_gene: TRBD2; v_gene: TRBV6-2/TRBV6-3; abundance: few; CDR3nt: TGTGCCAGCGTAACTAGCGGGAGTACGGATGAGCAGTTCTTC; CDR3aa: CASVTSGSTDEQFF
j_gene: TRBJ2-7; d_gene: -; v_gene: TRBV27; abundance: few; CDR3nt: TGTGCCAGCAGTTTAGGAGGGACCGGCTACGAGCAGTACTTC; CDR3aa: CASSLGGTGYEQYF
j_gene: TRBJ1-2; d_gene: -; v_gene: TRBV12-3/TRBV12-4; abundance: many; CDR3nt: TGTGCCAGCAGCTCCGGTGAAGGGGCGGACTATGGCTACACCTTC; CDR3aa: CASSSGEGADYGYTF
j_gene: TRBJ2-3; d_gene: -; v_gene: TRBV4-1; abundance: few; CDR3nt: TGCGCCAGCAGCCCCCACGGGGTGCGCACAGATACGCAGTATTTT; CDR3aa: CASSPHGVRTDTQYF
j_gene: TRBJ1-2; d_gene: -; v_gene: TRBV4-1; abundance: -; CDR3nt: TGCGCCAGCAGCCAAGATAGGCGGGGTACCAACTATGGCTACACCTTC; CDR3aa: CASSQDRRGTNYGYTF
j_gene: TRBJ2-5; d_gene: -; v_gene: TRBV29-1; abundance: many; CDR3nt: TGCAGCGCAGTCAGGGCATCGCAACCCCTGGCCCAGTACTTC; CDR3aa: CSAVRASQPLAQYF
j_gene: TRBJ2-5; d_gene: -; v_gene: TRBV12-3/TRBV12-4; abundance: -; CDR3nt: TGTGCCAGCAGTTTATACCCGGTAGAAAGGGCCCAGTACTTC; CDR3aa: CASSLYPVERAQYF
j_gene: TRBJ2-3; d_gene: TRBD1; v_gene: TRBV10-3; abundance: -; CDR3nt: TGTGCCATCAGGGGACAGGGAGGAAGGACAGATACGCAGTATTTT; CDR3aa: CAIRGQGGRTDTQYF
j_gene: TRBJ2-3; d_gene: TRBD2; v_gene: TRBV29-1; abundance: few; CDR3nt: TGCAGCGTGAGGACTAGCGGGGCCGTAGATACGCAGTATTTT; CDR3aa: CSVRTSGAVDTQYF
j_gene: TRBJ2-3; d_gene: -; v_gene: TRBV18; abundance: few; CDR3nt: TGTGCCAGCTCACCACTACAAGCAGATACGCAGTATTTT; CDR3aa: CASSPLQADTQYF
j_gene: TRBJ1-1; d_gene: TRBD1; v_gene: TRBV19; abundance: many; CDR3nt: TGTGCCAGTAGTAAGCCGGGACAGGGGGCCGGTGAAGCTTTCTTT; CDR3aa: CASSKPGQGAGEAFF
j_gene: TRBJ2-7; d_gene: -; v_gene: TRBV4-1; abundance: -; CDR3nt: TGCGCCAGCAGCCAAGATTGGCGGGGCTACGAGCAGTACTTC; CDR3aa: CASSQDWRGYEQYF
j_gene: TRBJ2-2; d_gene: -; v_gene: TRBV12-5; abundance: -; CDR3nt: TGTGCTAGTGGTTTGGGGGCCGGGGAGCTGTTTTTT; CDR3aa: CASGLGAGELFF
j_gene: TRBJ2-2; d_gene: -; v_gene: TRBV29-1; abundance: many; CDR3nt: TGCAGCGTCCTAGGGGTGAACACCGGGGAGCTGTTTTTT; CDR3aa: CSVLGVNTGELFF
j_gene: TRBJ2-5; d_gene: -; v_gene: TRBV7-2; abundance: few; CDR3nt: TGTGCCAGCACCCCAGGGGTCCGAGAGACCCAGTACTTC; CDR3aa: CASTPGVRETQYF
j_gene: TRBJ2-5; d_gene: -; v_gene: TRBV30; abundance: few; CDR3nt: TGTGCCTGGAAGCGGAATGGGGAGACCCAGTACTTC; CDR3aa: CAWKRNGETQYF
j_gene: TRBJ2-7; d_gene: TRBD2; v_gene: TRBV5-1; abundance: many; CDR3nt: TGCGCCAGCAGCTTGCGAACTAGCGTCCACGAGCAGTACTTC; CDR3aa: CASSLRTSVHEQYF
j_gene: TRBJ1-2; d_gene: -; v_gene: TRBV7-9; abundance: few; CDR3nt: TGTGCCAGCAGCTTAGAGGGACATACCTACACCTTC; CDR3aa: CASSLEGHTYTF
j_gene: TRBJ2-5; d_gene: TRBD1; v_gene: TRBV9; abundance: -; CDR3nt: TGTGCCAGCAGCGCGGGGACAGAGCTGGAGACCCAGTACTTC; CDR3aa: CASSAGTELETQYF
j_gene: TRBJ2-1; d_gene: -; v_gene: TRBV6-1; abundance: few; CDR3nt: TGTGCCAGCAGTCTTAGAGCACATTTGAGGAATGAGCAGTTCTTC; CDR3aa: CASSLRAHLRNEQFF
j_gene: TRBJ2-7; d_gene: TRBD1; v_gene: TRBV5-1; abundance: few; CDR3nt: TGCGCCAGCAGCCCGGGACAGTGGACCTACGAGCAGTACTTC; CDR3aa: CASSPGQWTYEQYF
j_gene: TRBJ1-1; d_gene: -; v_gene: TRBV20-1; abundance: few; CDR3nt: TGCAGTGCTGCAGGGGAACAGGGTTGGAGGACTTTCTTT; CDR3aa: CSAAGEQGWRTFF
j_gene: TRBJ2-1; d_gene: TRBD2; v_gene: TRBV20-1; abundance: -; CDR3nt: TGCAGTGCCATTCGACTAGCGGGACCCTACAATGAGCAGTTCTTC; CDR3aa: CSAIRLAGPYNEQFF
j_gene: TRBJ2-1; d_gene: -; v_gene: TRBV15; abundance: -; CDR3nt: TGTGCCACCAGCAGAGATTGGGTGGGTCAGGGCAATGAGCAGTTCTTC; CDR3aa: CATSRDWVGQGNEQFF
j_gene: TRBJ2-6; d_gene: -; v_gene: TRBV4-1; abundance: -; CDR3nt: TGCGCCAGCAGCCAGGGGACCGTCCGCTCTGGGGCCAACGTCCTGACTTTC; CDR3aa: CASSQGTVRSGANVLTF